Listed here are 6 T cell receptor beta chains from one sample, sequenced in a study of cytomegalovirus exposure and HLA in healthy donors. PCR used 60 Vbeta primers and 13 Jbeta primers. Data came from immunoSEQ multiplex PCR; TCRdb stores just in-frame clones and leaves some out. The top ten hold 20% to 25% of the sample, which has about 82,000 clones, around three fifths seen once. The sequenced material came from PBMCs. The origin of the receptors is a woman aged 50 to 60 in good health and CMV-seropositive.

J is TRBJ2-3 and V is TRBV18; TRBD1 matches 8 bases. V dropped 2 bases and J dropped 2; count of bases not matched to a gene: 3. The CDR3 extends over 15 amino acids. Per the germline V gene, CDR1 is KGHSH and CDR2 is LQKENI. CDR3 loop: CASSPGQGATDTQYF. The CDR3 DNA follows: TGTGCCAGCTCACCAGGGCAGGGGGCCACAGATACGCAGTATTTT. The whole variable domain, filled in from reference TRBV18 and TRBJ2-3, reads NAGVMQNPRHLVRRRGQEARLRCSPMKGHSHVYWYRQLPEEGLKFMVYLQKENIIDESGMPKERFSAEFPKEGPSILRIQQVVRGDSAAYFCASSPGQGATDTQYFGPGTRLTVL.

This clone has only a few counts. The V gene is TRBV7-9, the J gene TRBJ1-2, with D maybe TRBD1 (5 bases). Germline CDR1 and CDR2: SEHNR and FQNEAQ (reference sequence). This CDR3 spans 14 amino acids. V was clipped by 0 bases and J by 8 bases, with 13 bases between them. Written as DNA, the CDR3 is TGTGCCAGCAGCTTAGCAGGTCAGGGAAACGGCTACACCTTC. Protein: CASSLAGQGNGYTF.

The chain has TRBV6-1 and TRBJ2-1; possible D gene TRBD2, 8 bases. CDR3 length: 16 residues. The V end lost 2 bases, the J end lost 13 bases, and 24 bases lay between the germline ends. Per germline, CDR1 MNHNS and CDR2 SASEGT. The CDR3 loop reads CASSEREGAGIGFQFF. DNA of the CDR3: TGTGCCAGCAGTGAACGGGAGGGGGCCGGAATTGGGTTTCAGTTCTTC.

The rearrangement links TRBV19 to TRBJ2-7, with TRBD1 as a possible D gene (7 bases). Per the germline V gene, CDR1 is LNHDA and CDR2 is SQIVND (reference sequence). CDR3 length: 14 amino acids. Trimming removed 5 bases from V and 1 base from J, with 12 bases in between. The CDR3: CASSRQGGSYEQYF. The CDR3 DNA is TGTGCCAGTAGTCGACAGGGAGGATCCTACGAGCAGTACTTC.

The chain has TRBV7-8 and TRBJ2-7, with D perhaps matching TRBD2 (6 bases). V was clipped by 1 base and J by 6 bases, with 10 bases between them. Germline V gene lookup returns CDR1 SGHVS and CDR2 FQNEAQ. The length of the CDR3 is 13 residues. The CDR3 nucleotides are TGTGCCAGCAGCTTAGGTGTCGGGGGCGAGCAGTACTTC. It encodes CASSLGVGGEQYF.

This rearrangement joins TRBV28 to TRBJ2-1; 7 bases are a match to TRBD2. The germline V gene encodes CDR1 MDHEN and CDR2 SYDVKM. The J segment lost 0 bases and the V segment lost 7 bases, leaving 9 bases of the junction unmatched. CDR3 length equals 16 residues. DNA for the CDR3: TGTGCCAGCAAATTTAGCGGGTCGAGCTCCTACAATGAGCAGTTCTTC. It yields the protein CASKFSGSSSYNEQFF.